The 20 T cell receptor beta chains below all came from one sample that was sequenced in a study of beta chain features in type 1 diabetes. Every bit of the isolated RNA underwent reverse transcription, so sequencing read expressed TCRB transcripts. Produced via immunoSEQ multiplex PCR; TCRdb's table is partial and in-frame only. The data contain about 130,000 clones, about 9.2% of them singletons. The sample taken for sequencing was central memory CD4+ T cells from blood. The receptors were sampled from a young man in good health.

This clone was counted ten times or more. As DNA, the CDR3 is TGTGCCAGCAGCCCAACCAGGGACGGGGAGCTGTTTTTT. It translates to CASSPTRDGELFF. This chain uses TRBV5-6 with TRBJ2-2; weak D call: TRBD1 (5 bases). Trimming removed 4 bases from V and 7 bases from J, with 11 bases in between. Germline values: CDR1 SGHDT, CDR2 YYEEEE. The CDR3 sequence is 13 residues long.

This clone was seen ten or more times. This chain links TRBV6-5 with TRBJ2-4, with a weak D call TRBD1 (6 bases). The CDR3 extends over 14 amino acids. Germline assignment: CDR1 MNHEY and CDR2 SVGAGI. V was cut by 6 bases and J by 8 bases, with 17 bases left in between. The DNA of the CDR3 is TGTGCCAGCAGCCGTACAGGGCCCAGGGACATTCAGTACTTC. Encoded protein: CASSRTGPRDIQYF.

This chain links TRBV2 with TRBJ1-2; a weak D match, TRBD1 (6 bases). This CDR3 has 15 residues. Germline CDR1 is SNHLY and CDR2 is FYNNEI. Trimming cost V 8 bases and J 2 bases, with 18 bases left between them. CDR3 sequence: CASQRWGRDNYGYTF. In DNA form, the CDR3 reads TGTGCCAGCCAGAGGTGGGGGCGCGACAACTATGGCTACACCTTC.

This chain links TRBV6-5 with TRBJ2-5; tentative D call: TRBD1 (6 bases). Trimming removed 5 bases at V and 3 bases at J, with 16 bases between. The CDR3 length is 15 residues. Germline values: CDR1 MNHEY, CDR2 SVGAGI. As DNA, the CDR3 is TGTGCCAGCAGTAGAGACAGGCTGGGGAAAGAGACCCAGTACTTC. Protein sequence: CASSRDRLGKETQYF.

The CDR3 sequence is CASSQTGNYGYTF. As DNA, the CDR3 is TGTGCCAGCAGCCAAACAGGGAACTATGGCTACACCTTC. The chain carries TRBV4-2 and TRBJ1-2, with D perhaps matching TRBD1 (6 bases). With 2 bases removed from V and 2 bases from J, the gap between germline ends came to 6 bases. The length of the CDR3 is 13 residues. CDR1 is LGHNA, CDR2 YNFKEQ, per germline.

This clone was seen a handful of times. The rearrangement links TRBV6-5 to TRBJ2-1, with D uncertain. The V gene's germline CDR1 is MNHEY and CDR2 SVGAGI. The V end lost 0 bases, the J end lost 11 bases, and 11 bases lay between the germline ends. The CDR3 is 13 amino acids. The CDR3 here is CASSYSTTDQQFF. The CDR3 DNA reads as TGTGCCAGCAGTTACTCGACAACGGATCAGCAGTTCTTC.

This clone was observed a handful of times. This rearrangement joins TRBV4-3 to TRBJ2-7; 9 nucleotides agree with TRBD2. CDR1 LGHNA and CDR2 YSLEER come from the germline V gene. The CDR3 has 15 amino acids. Trimming at V came to 2 bases and at J to 3 bases, leaving 5 bases not matched to a gene. The CDR3 spells CASSQISGGLYEQYF. In DNA form, the CDR3 reads TGCGCCAGCAGCCAAATTAGCGGGGGCCTCTACGAGCAGTACTTC.

The chain uses TRBV7-2 and TRBJ1-2; 7 nucleotides line up with TRBD1. V gave up 5 bases and J gave up 2 bases; unmatched junction bases: 8. Germline V gene lookup returns CDR1 SGHTA and CDR2 FQGNSA. The CDR3 consists of 15 residues. The CDR3 DNA sequence: TGTGCCAGCAGCGGCGACAGGGCGGCCAACTATGGCTACACCTTC. It yields the protein CASSGDRAANYGYTF.

In its sample, this clone was seen a few times. V is TRBV2 and J is TRBJ2-2; 11 nucleotides agree with TRBD2. The CDR3 consists of 17 residues. V shed 6 bases, J shed 1 base, and the junction held 7 bases outside the gene matches. Germline V gene data show CDR1 as SNHLY and CDR2 as FYNNEI. The CDR3 DNA follows: TGTGCCAGCAGAAGACTAGCGGGGATTTTGAACACCGGGGAGCTGTTTTTT. Translating it yields CASRRLAGILNTGELFF.

This clone appeared a few times. The chain links TRBV7-8 to TRBJ2-3, with 11 bases fitting TRBD2. The CDR3 contains 17 residues. The V and J ends lost 5 bases and 0 bases, in that order; junction bases with no gene match: 7. Germline V gene sequence: CDR1 SGHVS, CDR2 FQNEAQ. As DNA, the CDR3 is TGTGCCAGCAGCCCGTGGACTAGCGGGCCTAGCACAGATACGCAGTATTTT. Its translation: CASSPWTSGPSTDTQYF.

This clone came up a few times. The chain employs TRBV7-8 and TRBJ2-3, with 11 bases fitting TRBD2. The CDR3 loop spans 15 amino acids. V shed 3 bases and J 5 bases; nucleotides not matched to a gene: 4. CDR1 is SGHVS and CDR2 is FQNEAQ in the germline V gene. CDR3 bases: TGTGCCAGCAGCTTGTCTAGCGGGAGGCGAGATACGCAGTATTTT. Residues: CASSLSSGRRDTQYF.

This clone was recorded a few times. The genes are TRBV19 and TRBJ2-7; 7 bases map to TRBD1. The CDR3 has 16 residues. Germline V gene lookup returns CDR1 LNHDA and CDR2 SQIVND (reference sequence). Trimming removed 4 bases from V and 3 bases from J; junction bases left unmatched: 12. DNA for the CDR3: TGTGCCAGTAGTACAGGAACGGGACAGATGGTCTACGAGCAGTACTTC. This sequence encodes CASSTGTGQMVYEQYF.

The genes are TRBV28 and TRBJ1-5, with TRBD1 matching 8 bases. The V segment lost 4 bases and the J segment 1 base; nucleotides outside the gene matches: 9. Germline values: CDR1 MDHEN, CDR2 SYDVKM. CDR3 length equals 17 residues. As DNA, the CDR3 is TGTGCCAGCAGTTCCGGGACAGGATCTCGGAGCAATCAGCCCCAGCATTTT. This sequence encodes CASSSGTGSRSNQPQHF.

The rearrangement links TRBV5-4 to TRBJ2-6, with TRBD2 matching 7 bases. The CDR3 covers 19 residues. Germline values: CDR1 SGHNT, CDR2 YYREEE (reference sequence). V trimming: 6 bases; J trimming: 0 bases; junction bases outside the gene matches: 15. CDR3 sequence reads: CASIGLGGGPSSGANVLTF. In DNA, the CDR3 is TGTGCCAGCATAGGGCTCGGCGGGGGACCCTCCTCTGGGGCCAACGTCCTGACTTTC.

The table lists this clone with a few counts. CDR3 in DNA: TGTGCCAGTAGTCCGGGACAGCACACAGATACGCAGTATTTT. Protein product: CASSPGQHTDTQYF. This rearrangement joins TRBV19 to TRBJ2-3, with 7 bases lining up with TRBD1. The J segment lost 2 bases and the V segment lost 5 bases, leaving 4 bases of the junction unmatched. Germline V gene lookup returns CDR1 LNHDA and CDR2 SQIVND (reference sequence). The CDR3 extends over 14 amino acids.

The sample holds a few counts of this clone. The chain uses TRBV9 and TRBJ1-2; D remains ambiguous. CDR3 length: 14 amino acids. In germline, CDR1 is SGDLS, CDR2 YYNGEE. V was shortened by 3 bases and J by 6 bases, with 15 bases between the two germline ends. The CDR3 reads CASSATSVGDGYTF. CDR3 nucleotide sequence: TGTGCCAGCAGCGCGACAAGTGTCGGCGATGGCTACACCTTC.

This clone was picked up one time. This sequence joins TRBV30 and TRBJ1-3; 7 bases map to TRBD1. The length of the CDR3 is 12 residues. Germline V lookup: CDR1 GTSNPN, CDR2 SVGIG (reference sequence). The ends lost 2 bases at V and 7 bases at J; junction bases unmatched: 2. The CDR3 loop reads CAWSIQGNTIYF. The CDR3 nucleotides read TGTGCCTGGAGTATACAGGGGAACACCATATATTTT.

This clone was found many times. The chain links TRBV5-4 to TRBJ1-2, with 7 positions matching TRBD1. Germline V gives CDR1 SGHNT, CDR2 YYREEE (reference sequence). The CDR3 spans 13 residues. Trimming took 4 bases from V and 2 from J; bases not matched to a gene: 2. The CDR3 nucleotides read TGTGCCAGCAGCCAGGACAGGAACTATGGCTACACCTTC. Protein product: CASSQDRNYGYTF. Variable domain in full (rest from reference TRBV5-4 and TRBJ1-2): ETGVTQSPTHLIKTRGQQVTLRCSSQSGHNTVSWYQQALGQGPQFIFQYYREEENGRGNFPPRFSGLQFPNYSSELNVNALELDDSALYLCASSQDRNYGYTFGSGTRLTVV.

V usage is TRBV4-3 and J usage is TRBJ2-7; TRBD2 matches 13 bases. The CDR3 length is 15 residues. Germline CDR1 LGHNA, CDR2 YSLEER. Unmatched junction bases numbered 0, after V lost 2 bases and J lost 2 bases. CDR3 sequence reads: CASSQTSGGAYEQYF. The CDR3 coding sequence is TGCGCCAGCAGCCAAACTAGCGGGGGGGCCTACGAGCAGTACTTC.

The table lists this clone with a few counts. The same CDR3 arises from other DNA sequences in this sample as well. The genes are TRBV6-5 and TRBJ1-6, with 7 bases matching TRBD1. This CDR3 comprises 16 residues. J lost 4 bases, V lost 4 bases, and 7 bases had no gene match. Germline CDR1 is MNHEY and CDR2 is SVGAGI. The CDR3 loop reads CASSSPRTGYNSPLHF. CDR3 in DNA: TGTGCCAGCAGTTCCCCGCGGACAGGTTATAATTCACCCCTCCACTTT.